Here is one T cell receptor (beta chain) with its context. Antigen unknown. The sample originates from a study of T cell responses to AZD1222 COVID-19 vaccine. Across the study: Pooling was applied to second doses at about 4 or about 12 weeks.

Notes on the study in general: Females made up more of the donors, who were largely white British, and clonal diversity may have come out too low.

Sequencing used immunoSEQ multiplex PCR; TCRdb keeps in-frame clones, though not all of them. This table holds about 160,000 clones, about nine tenths found once. The sample here was peripheral blood, taken on day 0 of AZD1222 vaccination. This clonotype originated in an adult in good health.

DNA for the CDR3: TGTGCCAGCAGACCCATCGGGGCCCCTTCCACAGATACGCAGTATTTT. It yields the protein CASRPIGAPSTDTQYF. The chain is built from TRBV7-8 and TRBJ2-3, with D possibly called TRBD1 or TRBD2 (5 bases each). With 6 bases removed from V and 2 bases from J, the gap between germline ends came to 18 bases. The CDR3 loop spans 16 amino acids. Germline V gene sequence: CDR1 SGHVS, CDR2 FQNEAQ.